A selection of T cell receptor beta chains follows, all from one sample in a study of shared clonotypes between healthy human individuals. Profiled with immunoSEQ multiplex PCR; TCRdb holds only in-frame clones, not every one. The sample consists of some 500,000 clones, 60% to 80% of them appearing once. The material sequenced was PBMCs. The receptors here all came from a woman in her 40s in good health. Some clones in this sample may be carry-over from other donors' samples. The CDR3 runs from the conserved cysteine through the conserved F or W. Fields, in order: J gene, clone size, V gene, CDR3 length, CDR3 protein. The size field is filled for only some rows; it gives once, few, many or a size class.

>TRBJ1-5|-|TRBV7-9|17
CASSKEGQGLVNQPQHF
>TRBJ2-7|-|TRBV11-2|15
CASRYPGQGSYEQYF
>TRBJ2-5|-|TRBV6-1|14
CASSGTGGQETQYF
>TRBJ1-1|once|TRBV28|14
CASSSPDVIGGAFF
>TRBJ2-1|few|TRBV11-2|15
CASSLEQSSYNEQFF
>TRBJ1-3|-|TRBV20-1|10
CGLSGNTIYF
>TRBJ2-2|few|TRBV11-2|17
CASSSDLGALDTGELFF
>TRBJ1-5|-|TRBV7-2|13
CASSRGRAQPQHF
>TRBJ1-4|-|TRBV29-1|13
CSVPELGGEKLFF
>TRBJ2-1|-|TRBV27|14
CASSLAGGPNEQFF
>TRBJ2-7|once|TRBV11-2|15
CASSTGQSLSYEQYF